This TCR beta chain derives from a study of cytomegalovirus exposure and HLA in healthy donors (dated by TCRdb to 2017 to 2019). Concerning the study at large: According to a later analysis, the 120 or so validation repertoires were produced on the same platform as the 700 or so repertoires of the first cohort. To predict cytomegalovirus infection status, the study brought together high-throughput TCR immunosequencing, statistical association of individual TCRs with disease status, and machine learning. Along with the approximately 700-subject first cohort, a separate validation cohort of 120 different subjects was used. The study aimed to test whether signatures of past pathogen exposure could be identified by cataloging public T cell receptors.

Beyond this particular receptor, the publication reports: A total of 164 TCR beta chains were listed by the study as associated with cytomegalovirus. The authors suggested that the approach could potentially be extended to other disease states and immunological phenotypes. The classifier was reported to diagnose cytomegalovirus status with high specificity and sensitivity in both the original cohort and the validation cohort. Most TCR sequences were seen in very few donors, while some public TCRs were found in many individuals. A few of the identified cytomegalovirus-associated TCR beta chains were confirmed in vitro to be specific for cytomegalovirus antigens. A later analysis found that TCRs clustered in the first cohort also tended to co-occur in the roughly 120 validation repertoires, with 94% of cluster scores above 0. All 120 repertoires were used to score co-occurrence in the validation cohort in a later analysis, because that analysis had no HLA typing for the cohort.

Separate from the approximately 670-subject first cohort, the validation cohort of roughly 120 subjects was the group to which the donors belonged. For this clone: Its specific antigen is unknown. Nothing much larger sits one base from this clone, and base qualities are not available.

Library generation was performed with the immunoSEQ multiplex PCR assay. As for the authors' bioinformatics: A statistical classification framework was developed to diagnose cytomegalovirus status using the catalog of TCR beta chain sequences. In its TCRdb copy, this immuneACCESS table keeps in-frame sequences only and misses some clones. Where compared with another copy, unresolved V genes explain less than half of these, and the others have no known cause. The DNA gave D and trimming, while V, J and clone size come from that table. The sample table lists over 60,000 clones, 85% to 95% of them with a count of one. The ten largest clones take up less than 4% of the sample. For CDR1 and CDR2, the germline V gene lists MDHEN and SYDVKM. Ends trimmed: V by 6 bases, J by 9 bases; bases unmatched to a gene: 5. The CDR3 measures 13 amino acids from cysteine to phenylalanine. Only the CDR3 region is kept as DNA, spanning 39 bases read in frame from base 1.

The chain is assembled from TRBV28 and TRBJ2-1; TRBD1 matches 10 bases in the middle. The sequence came from a man younger than 35 in good health and CMV-seronegative. Sequencing input: PBMCs. The CDR3 corresponds to CASRDRGRAEQFF. The nucleotides are TGTGCCAGCAGGGACAGGGGGAGAGCTGAGCAGTTCTTC.